These T cell receptor beta chains were read from a single sample in a study of T cell repertoires in cytomegalovirus infection. No antigens are known for them. TCRdb itself ran the reads through MiXCR, one entry per CDR3 protein. The sample comprises roughly 350,000 distinct CDR3 sequences, about 34% of which are singletons, and roughly 13% rests with the top ten. Source: cultured PBMCs, taken from culture after CMV antigen stimulation. The receptors here all came from a human donor in good health (CMV status not recorded). Some clones in this sample may be carry-over from other donors' samples. Both conserved end residues are part of each CDR3. D genes are given only for firm matches. Not all rows give a size; the values are once, few, many and, for expanded clones, a class.

j_call clone_size v_call d_call cdr3_aa cdr3_nt
TRBJ2-3 . TRBV7-9 TRBD1 CASSPQGAATDTQYF TGTGCCAGCAGCCCGCAGGGGGCAGCTACAGATACGCAGTATTTT
TRBJ2-5 . TRBV7-6 TRBD1 CASSPGDREETQYF TGTGCCAGCAGCCCTGGAGACAGGGAAGAGACCCAGTACTTC
TRBJ2-3 few TRBV5-1 TRBD1 CASSFDRGLDTQYF TGCGCCAGCAGCTTTGACAGGGGTTTAGATACGCAGTATTTT
TRBJ1-5 . TRBV28 TRBD1 CASSPPTGNGNQPQHF TGTGCCAGCAGTCCCCCGACAGGGAATGGCAATCAGCCCCAGCATTTT
TRBJ2-1 . TRBV6-1 . CASSEAGPYNEQFF TGTGCCAGCAGTGAAGCGGGACCCTACAATGAGCAGTTCTTC
TRBJ2-7 few TRBV28 TRBD1 CASRGQVGGYEQYF TGTGCCAGCAGGGGACAGGTTGGGGGTTACGAGCAGTACTTC
TRBJ2-3 . TRBV7-1 . CASSHTSGLSTDTQYF TGTGCCAGCAGCCATACCAGCGGCCTTAGCACAGATACGCAGTATTTT
TRBJ2-7 . TRBV3-1 . CASSPYGTSDEQYF TGTGCCAGCAGCCCGTACGGGACTTCGGACGAGCAGTACTTC
TRBJ2-1 . TRBV2 TRBD2 CASSEFAGLADEQFF TGTGCCAGCAGTGAATTCGCGGGACTAGCTGATGAGCAGTTCTTC
TRBJ2-3 many TRBV13 TRBD2 CASSPTGGLAGGDTQYF TGTGCCAGCAGCCCCACGGGAGGACTAGCGGGAGGAGATACGCAGTATTTT
TRBJ1-2 . TRBV4-2 . CASSRREDHYGYTF TGTGCCAGCAGCCGACGCGAGGACCACTATGGCTACACCTTC
TRBJ1-2 . TRBV15 . CATSRGNREANYGYTF TGTGCCACCAGCAGAGGAAACAGGGAAGCTAACTATGGCTACACCTTC
TRBJ2-1 . TRBV11-2 TRBD2 CASSRGLLAGANEQFF TGTGCCAGCAGCCGCGGTTTGCTAGCGGGCGCCAATGAGCAGTTCTTC
TRBJ2-1 many TRBV7-2 TRBD2 CASSLDLAGSSDEQFF TGTGCCAGCAGCTTAGATTTAGCGGGCTCCTCGGATGAGCAGTTCTTC